The rows below give T cell receptor beta chains drawn from one sample of a study of beta chain features in type 1 diabetes. TCRdb's copy holds only in-frame clones and misses some; the assay was immunoSEQ multiplex PCR. The table records just over 450,000 clones, around 28% of them present only once. Sequencing was done on a sample of naive CD4+ T cells from blood. The receptor set was obtained from a man younger than 35 in good health. Both conserved end residues are part of each CDR3. Each record gives: V gene, clone size, J gene, D gene, CDR3 DNA, CDR3 protein. D genes are given only for firm matches. The size entry is marked missing in some rows and otherwise reads once, few, many or a size class.

>TRBV5-4|-|TRBJ2-7|-
TGTGCCAGCAGCCGAGCCGGAACCTACGAGCAGTACTTC
CASSRAGTYEQYF
>TRBV28|-|TRBJ1-3|-
TGTGCCAGCAGTTTGAGGCTAGATACTGGAAACACCATATATTTT
CASSLRLDTGNTIYF
>TRBV10-3|few|TRBJ2-5|TRBD2
TGTGCCATCAGTGAAGTAGCGGGTGGGCGGGAGACCCAGTACTTC
CAISEVAGGRETQYF
>TRBV9|-|TRBJ2-2|TRBD2
TGTGCCAGCAGCGTACTAGCGGGAGTCTCCGGGGAGCTGTTTTTT
CASSVLAGVSGELFF
>TRBV18|-|TRBJ2-1|TRBD2
TGTGCCAGCTCACCATCAGCGGGAGTAAATGAGCAGTTCTTC
CASSPSAGVNEQFF
>TRBV7-9|-|TRBJ2-2|TRBD1
TGTGCCAGCAGCTCCCAGCCGGGACAGGGGGCGTCCGGGGAGCTGTTTTTT
CASSSQPGQGASGELFF
>TRBV5-1|-|TRBJ2-5|TRBD1
TGCGCCAGCTCCCCGGGACAGGCGAACCAAGAGACCCAGTACTTC
CASSPGQANQETQYF
>TRBV28|-|TRBJ2-7|TRBD1
TGTGCCAGCAGTTCCTCCGACAGGGCTCGTAGTTTC
CASSSSDRARSF
>TRBV7-3|-|TRBJ1-2|-
TGTGCCAGCAGCAGGGAATCGGGCTATGGCTACACCTTC
CASSRESGYGYTF
>TRBV7-3|few|TRBJ2-1|-
TGTGCCAGCAGCTTCGGGACTTACTCCTACAATGAGCAGTTCTTC
CASSFGTYSYNEQFF
>TRBV14|few|TRBJ2-1|TRBD1
TGTGCCAGCAGCGACAGGGGGCGGTACAGTGAGCAGTTCTTC
CASSDRGRYSEQFF
>TRBV20-1|-|TRBJ2-1|-
TGCAGTGCTCACAGGGGACTCGAGCAGTTCTTC
CSAHRGLEQFF
>TRBV19|-|TRBJ1-1|TRBD1
TGTGCCAGTACTGGGACAGGCGGTGCGAGAGCTTTCTTT
CASTGTGGARAFF
>TRBV29-1|few|TRBJ2-3|-
TGCAGCGTTCTCAAAACAGTCAGAACGCAGTATTTT
CSVLKTVRTQYF
>TRBV15|-|TRBJ2-7|-
TGTGCCACCAGCAGAGATGCACTCACTAGGGGCGAGCAGTACTTC
CATSRDALTRGEQYF
>TRBV30|-|TRBJ2-1|-
TGTGCCTGGAGCTGGTACAATGAGCAGTTCTTC
CAWSWYNEQFF
>TRBV15|few|TRBJ2-3|-
TGTGCCACCAGCAGAGACATCACAGATACGCAGTATTTT
CATSRDITDTQYF
>TRBV4-3|-|TRBJ2-2|-
TGCGCCAGCAGCCAAGATACCGGGGGCACCGGGGAGCTGTTTTTT
CASSQDTGGTGELFF
>TRBV28|-|TRBJ2-5|-
TGTGCCAGCAAACGGGGTCGGGAGACCCAGTACTTC
CASKRGRETQYF
>TRBV30|few|TRBJ2-1|-
TGTGCCTGGAGTACCCGGAGGAGGGAAGGGGAGCAGTTCTTC
CAWSTRRREGEQFF
>TRBV30|-|TRBJ2-5|-
TGTGCCTCCGCCGGACACACCCAAGAGACCCAGTACTTC
CASAGHTQETQYF
>TRBV14|-|TRBJ2-6|-
TGTGCCAGCAGCCGCGCGGGGTACGGGGCCAACGTCCTGACTTTC
CASSRAGYGANVLTF
>TRBV19|few|TRBJ1-1|TRBD1
TGTGCCAGTAGACGGGACAGGATGAACACTGAAGCTTTCTTT
CASRRDRMNTEAFF
>TRBV25-1|-|TRBJ1-1|-
TGTGCCAGCAGTGAACAGGGGACTGAAGCTTTCTTT
CASSEQGTEAFF
>TRBV29-1|-|TRBJ2-2|TRBD2
TGCAGCGCTCGACTAGCGGGAAACACCGGGGAGCTGTTTTTT
CSARLAGNTGELFF
>TRBV4-3|-|TRBJ2-7|-
TGCGCCAGCAGCCAATCCTTGCAGGGCCCTTCCTACGAGCAGTACTTC
CASSQSLQGPSYEQYF
>TRBV2|few|TRBJ2-1|TRBD1
TGTGCCAGCACGACAGGGGAAAGGCTCGAGCAGTTCTTC
CASTTGERLEQFF
>TRBV7-9|-|TRBJ2-5|TRBD2
TGTGCCAGCTCGGTGCTAGCGGGAGTCGGGCAAGAGACCCAGTACTTC
CASSVLAGVGQETQYF
>TRBV9|-|TRBJ2-7|-
TGTGCCAGCGCGACAGGTCCCCTGGGGTACGAGCAGTACTTC
CASATGPLGYEQYF
>TRBV10-3|-|TRBJ2-7|TRBD1
TGTGCCATCGGACAGGGTGGCGAGCAGTACTTC
CAIGQGGEQYF
>TRBV10-1|few|TRBJ2-2|TRBD1
TGCGCCAGCAGTTCGAGGACAGGGATGACCGGGGAGCTGTTTTTT
CASSSRTGMTGELFF
>TRBV20-1|few|TRBJ2-1|-
TGCAGTGCTAGAGGGTCCCAGGAGCAGTTCTTC
CSARGSQEQFF
>TRBV25-1|-|TRBJ2-7|-
TGTGCCAGCAGTGGAGCGGTCGAGCAGTACTTC
CASSGAVEQYF
>TRBV7-2|-|TRBJ2-4|TRBD2
TGTGCCAGCAGCTTCGCCGGGACTAGCGACAACATTCAGTACTTC
CASSFAGTSDNIQYF
>TRBV4-3|-|TRBJ2-1|-
TGCGCCAGCAGCCAACCGGGGGATGAGCAGTTCTTC
CASSQPGDEQFF
>TRBV10-3|few|TRBJ2-7|-
TGTGCCATCAGTGGAAGCGGACCAGCCGAGCAGTACTTC
CAISGSGPAEQYF
>TRBV28|few|TRBJ2-2|TRBD2
TGTGCCACCCCGACTAGCGGGAACCCCGGGGAGCTGTTTTTT
CATPTSGNPGELFF
>TRBV5-1|-|TRBJ2-1|TRBD2
TGCGCCAGCAGCTTGGGCCCAGCGGGAGGTTGGAATGAGCAGTTCTTC
CASSLGPAGGWNEQFF
>TRBV30|once|TRBJ2-7|TRBD2
TGTGCCTGGAGTTCCCTCGGGGGGAAGTCCTACGAGCAGTACTTC
CAWSSLGGKSYEQYF
>TRBV30|few|TRBJ2-7|-
TGTGCTGGATCGGAGAAGCACGAGCAGTACTTC
CAGSEKHEQYF
>TRBV29-1|few|TRBJ1-2|TRBD1
TGCAGCGTGACAGGGGATGGAGGCTACACCTTC
CSVTGDGGYTF
>TRBV28|-|TRBJ2-2|TRBD2
TGTGCCAGCAGAGGGACTAGAAGGGCGAACACCGGGGAGCTGTTTTTT
CASRGTRRANTGELFF
>TRBV28|-|TRBJ2-7|-
TGTGCCAGCAGTTTGGAAGGAAACTACGAGCAGTACTTC
CASSLEGNYEQYF
>TRBV19|few|TRBJ2-1|-
TGTGCCAGTAACAAGGGCGATTACAATGAGCAGTTCTTC
CASNKGDYNEQFF
>TRBV30|-|TRBJ2-5|-
TGTGCCTGGAGTGGCGGGCAGACCCAGGACCAGTACTTC
CAWSGGQTQDQYF
>TRBV11-2|-|TRBJ2-5|-
TGTGCCAGCAGCTTTTACGGGACCCAGTACTTC
CASSFYGTQYF
>TRBV7-9|-|TRBJ2-7|-
TGTGCCAGCAGCTTAGCGCAGTCAGACAGCTCCTACGAGCAGTACTTC
CASSLAQSDSSYEQYF
>TRBV30|few|TRBJ1-2|TRBD1
TGTGCCTGGGGGAGACAGGGGAAGGGCTACACCTTC
CAWGRQGKGYTF
>TRBV6-6|few|TRBJ2-1|-
TGTGCCAGCTGGGCGGGATTTACCTACAATGAGCAGTTCTTC
CASWAGFTYNEQFF
>TRBV2|-|TRBJ2-1|-
TGTGCCAGCAGCTGGACAGAGAACTACAATGAGCAGTTCTTC
CASSWTENYNEQFF
>TRBV9|-|TRBJ2-3|TRBD2
TGTGCCAGCAGCTCGACTAGCGGGACCCTCTTCTACGGCACAGATACGCAGTATTTT
CASSSTSGTLFYGTDTQYF
>TRBV29-1|-|TRBJ1-1|-
TGCAGCGTTGAAACTGGGAATGAAGCTTTCTTT
CSVETGNEAFF
>TRBV30|few|TRBJ2-7|-
TGTGCCTGGGGTGTCCGGGACGAGCAGTACTTC
CAWGVRDEQYF
>TRBV9|-|TRBJ2-5|TRBD2
TGTGCCAGCAGCGTAGGGGGACTAGCGGGAGTCTCGGGAGAGACCCAGTACTTC
CASSVGGLAGVSGETQYF
>TRBV2|-|TRBJ1-4|-
TGTGCCAGCAGTCTTGACAGACCGAATGAAAAACTGTTTTTT
CASSLDRPNEKLFF
>TRBV14|-|TRBJ2-1|-
TGTGCCAGCAGCCAATACAATGAGCAGTTCTTC
CASSQYNEQFF
>TRBV28|few|TRBJ2-4|-
TGTGCCAGCAGTCCCCCCCACGGGGGCATTCAGTACTTC
CASSPPHGGIQYF
>TRBV7-2|once|TRBJ2-1|TRBD2
TGTGCCAGCAGCTTAGTCCTGTCTAGCGGGTACAATGAGCAGTTCTTC
CASSLVLSSGYNEQFF